One and the same sample provided the 10 T cell receptor beta chains below, sequenced in a study of T cell changes during pregnancy in multiple sclerosis. Assay used: immunoSEQ multiplex PCR; TCRdb lists only in-frame clones, some missing. Of fewer than 50,000 clones in the sample, 90% to 95% were seen once. This material consisted of CD8+ T cells from peripheral blood mononuclear cells, taken in the third trimester of pregnancy. The receptor set was obtained from a female donor with multiple sclerosis, enrolled in a pregnancy study.

This chain joins TRBV6-1 and TRBJ2-7; 8 bases fit TRBD2. CDR3 length: 15 residues. The junction had 9 bases not matched to a gene; V was cut back by 6 bases and J by 2 bases. Germline values: CDR1 MNHNS, CDR2 SASEGT. CDR3 in amino acids: CASRVGSGRAYEQYF. CDR3 bases: TGTGCCAGCAGGGTCGGCAGCGGGAGAGCCTACGAGCAGTACTTC.

The chain joins TRBV19 to TRBJ2-3, with D possibly TRBD2 on 6 matching bases. V lost 4 bases and J 1 base, leaving 21 bases between the germline ends. CDR3 length equals 18 residues. In germline, CDR1 is LNHDA, CDR2 SQIVND (reference sequence). Written as DNA, the CDR3 is TGTGCCAGTAGTAGGGCCGGGACTCCCACCTCAGGCACAGATACGCAGTATTTT. Translated: CASSRAGTPTSGTDTQYF.

The V gene is TRBV4-3, the J gene TRBJ2-3; D is undetermined. The CDR3 is 16 residues long. Trimming removed 2 bases at V and 0 bases at J, with 12 bases between. The germline V gene encodes CDR1 LGHNA and CDR2 YSLEER. For the CDR3, the DNA is TGCGCCAGCAGCCAAAGCTCCGCCGCTAGCACAGATACGCAGTATTTT. Encoded protein: CASSQSSAASTDTQYF.

V is TRBV13 and J is TRBJ2-3, with TRBD2 matching over 7 bases. J gave up 2 bases and V 6 bases, and 8 bases lay outside the gene matches. The CDR3 spans 15 residues. The V gene's germline CDR1 is PRHDT and CDR2 FYEKMQ (reference sequence). CDR3 DNA sequence: TGTGCCAGCAGACCGGGACTACCATACACAGATACGCAGTATTTT. Amino acid sequence: CASRPGLPYTDTQYF. Full variable domain (rest looked up from reference TRBV13 and TRBJ2-3): AAGVIQSPRHLIKEKRETATLKCYPIPRHDTVYWYQQGPGQDPQFLISFYEKMQSDKGSIPDRFSAQQFSDYHSELNMSSLELGDSALYFCASRPGLPYTDTQYFGPGTRLTVL.

This chain links TRBV6-5 with TRBJ2-5; D uncertain. V was cut by 5 bases and J by 2 bases, with 9 bases left in between. Germline V gives CDR1 MNHEY, CDR2 SVGAGI. The CDR3 sequence is 13 residues long. The CDR3 nucleotides read TGTGCCAGCAGTCCGAACGGTCAAGAGACCCAGTACTTC. Residues: CASSPNGQETQYF.

The rearrangement joins TRBV2 to TRBJ2-5; perhaps TRBD2 as D (7 bases). Trimming removed 7 bases at V and 2 bases at J, with 17 bases between. CDR3 length: 15 amino acids. The V gene's germline CDR1 is SNHLY and CDR2 FYNNEI. The CDR3, as DNA: TGTGCCAGCAAAGAAAGAGGGAGGGGGCAAGAGACCCAGTACTTC. It codes for CASKERGRGQETQYF.

The chain has TRBV5-1 and TRBJ2-2; TRBD2 agrees at 11 bases. The CDR3 covers 17 residues. CDR1 and CDR2 from the germline V gene are SGHRS and YFSETQ. Trimming removed 7 bases from V and 4 bases from J; junction bases left unmatched: 12. The CDR3 DNA is TGCGCCAGCTTTGTAACTAGCGGGAGTGTTGGCACCGGGGAGCTGTTTTTT. Its protein product is CASFVTSGSVGTGELFF. The full variable domain, its missing parts supplied by reference TRBV5-1 and TRBJ2-2, is KAGVTQTPRYLIKTRGQQVTLSCSPISGHRSVSWYQQTPGQGLQFLFEYFSETQRNKGNFPGRFSGRQFSNSRSEMNVSTLELGDSALYLCASFVTSGSVGTGELFFGEGSRLTVL.

J is TRBJ2-1 and V is TRBV6-4; TRBD2 matches 8 bases. V lost 0 bases and J lost 4; bases outside the gene matches: 2. The CDR3 contains 15 residues. Germline-derived CDR1 and CDR2 are MRHNA and SNTAGT. CDR3 DNA: TGTGCCAGCAGTGACTCCTTAGCGGGATACAATGAGCAGTTCTTC. This gives the protein CASSDSLAGYNEQFF.

This clone was seen only once. The chain joins TRBV7-9 to TRBJ1-2; D gene ambiguous. The CDR3 length is 14 residues. V shed 6 bases and J shed 0 bases, with 11 bases lying between them. Germline V gives CDR1 SEHNR, CDR2 FQNEAQ (reference sequence). Here the CDR3 DNA reads TGTGCCAGCAGGCTTGTGGGCCCTAACTATGGCTACACCTTC. Translating it yields CASRLVGPNYGYTF.

CDR3 bases: TGTGCCAGCAGCTCGATAGACAGGGCTGAGCAGTTCTTC. Protein: CASSSIDRAEQFF. The V call is TRBV7-9, the J call TRBJ2-1, with 7 bases lining up with TRBD1. There are 13 residues in the CDR3. The J segment lost 9 bases and the V segment lost 4 bases, leaving 6 bases of the junction unmatched. CDR1 and CDR2 from the germline V gene are SEHNR and FQNEAQ (reference sequence).